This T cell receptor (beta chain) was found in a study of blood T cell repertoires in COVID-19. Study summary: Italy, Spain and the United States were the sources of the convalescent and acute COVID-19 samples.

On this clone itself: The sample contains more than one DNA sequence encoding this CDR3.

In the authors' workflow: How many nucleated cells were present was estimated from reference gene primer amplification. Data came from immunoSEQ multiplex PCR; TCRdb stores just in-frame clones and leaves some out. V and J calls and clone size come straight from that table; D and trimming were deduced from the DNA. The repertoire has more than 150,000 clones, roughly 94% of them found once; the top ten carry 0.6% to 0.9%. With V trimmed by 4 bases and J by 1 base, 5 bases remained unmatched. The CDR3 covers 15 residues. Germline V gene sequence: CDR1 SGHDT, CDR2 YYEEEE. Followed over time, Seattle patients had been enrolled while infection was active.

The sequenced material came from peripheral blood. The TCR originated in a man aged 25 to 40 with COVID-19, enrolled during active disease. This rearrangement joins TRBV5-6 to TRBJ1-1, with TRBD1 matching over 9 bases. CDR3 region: CASSTPGQGNTEAFF. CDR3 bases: TGTGCCAGCAGCACCCCGGGACAGGGGAACACTGAAGCTTTCTTT. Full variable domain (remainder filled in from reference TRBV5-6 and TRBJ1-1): DAGVTQSPTHLIKTRGQQVTLRCSPKSGHDTVSWYQQALGQGPQFIFQYYEEEERQRGNFPDRFSGHQFPNYSSELNVNALLLGDSALYLCASSTPGQGNTEAFFGQGTRLTVV.